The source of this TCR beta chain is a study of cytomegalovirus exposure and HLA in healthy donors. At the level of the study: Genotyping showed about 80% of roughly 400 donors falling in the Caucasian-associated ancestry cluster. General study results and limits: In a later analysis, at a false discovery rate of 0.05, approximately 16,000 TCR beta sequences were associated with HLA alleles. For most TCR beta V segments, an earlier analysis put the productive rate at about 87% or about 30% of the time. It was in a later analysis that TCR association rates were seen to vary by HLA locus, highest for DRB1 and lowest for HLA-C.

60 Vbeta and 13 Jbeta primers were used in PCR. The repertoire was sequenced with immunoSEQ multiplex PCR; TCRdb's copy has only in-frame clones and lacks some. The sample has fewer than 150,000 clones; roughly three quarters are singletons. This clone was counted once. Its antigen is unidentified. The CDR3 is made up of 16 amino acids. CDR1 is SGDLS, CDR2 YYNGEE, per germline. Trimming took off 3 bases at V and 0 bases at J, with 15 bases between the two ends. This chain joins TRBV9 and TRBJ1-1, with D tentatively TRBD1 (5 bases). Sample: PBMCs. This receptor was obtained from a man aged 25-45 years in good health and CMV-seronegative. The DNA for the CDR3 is TGTGCCAGCAGCGAGCCCGCGGGGACTCTGAACACTGAAGCTTTCTTT. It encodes CASSEPAGTLNTEAFF.